A single sample is the source of the 9 T cell receptor beta chains below, sequenced in a study of T-cell memory formation after mild COVID-19. One entry per CDR3 protein results from TCRdb running MiXCR on the 5' RACE reads. The sample yields 300,000 to 400,000 distinct CDR3 sequences, roughly 15% seen once. Sequenced material: PBMCs or a T cell subset sorted from them (not recorded which). These receptors were collected from a man aged 18-30 years who had mild COVID-19 (a few samples of this study predate the infection). Cell type and time point are not known.

This clonotype was counted a few times. The gene calls are TRBV7-6 and TRBJ1-1; 8 bases match TRBD1. V gave up 5 bases and J gave up 2 bases; unmatched junction bases: 10. This CDR3 is 16 amino acids long. CDR1 is SGHVS, CDR2 FNYEAQ, per germline. The CDR3 loop is CASSLGQGGINTEAFF. CDR3 DNA: TGTGCCAGCAGCCTAGGACAGGGAGGTATCAACACTGAAGCTTTCTTT.

The gene calls are TRBV3-2 and TRBJ2-7; TRBD1 reflects the table's D call only, with no check against the DNA. TRBV3-2 is a pseudogene. CDR3 length: 15 residues. Here the CDR3 reads CASSHHRTAPSEQYV. Here the CDR3 DNA reads TGTGCCAGCAGCCACCATCGGACTGCCCCGTCCGAGCAGTACGTC.

In this sample, this clonotype turned up a few times. The chain uses TRBV29-1 and TRBJ2-3, with TRBD2 matching 7 bases. Germline CDR1 SQVTM, CDR2 ANQGSEA. This CDR3 spans 13 amino acids. This CDR3 is CSMRGEGGDTQYF. The CDR3 coding sequence is TGCAGTATGCGCGGGGAGGGTGGAGATACGCAGTATTTT.

This clonotype was counted a few times. CDR3 in amino acids: CASTSMGLAGELNTGELFF. The CDR3 DNA sequence: TGCGCCAGCACCTCGATGGGACTAGCGGGGGAGCTGAACACCGGGGAGCTGTTTTTT. The chain joins TRBV4-1 to TRBJ2-2, with 14 bases aligning to TRBD2. This CDR3 spans 19 amino acids. With V trimmed by 7 bases and J by 1 base, 11 bases remained unmatched. Germline values: CDR1 MGHRA, CDR2 YSYEKL.

This clonotype was detected a few times. The gene calls are TRBV10-3 and TRBJ1-6, with 7 positions matching TRBD1. The CDR3 totals 16 residues. Looked up from germline, CDR1 is ENHRY and CDR2 is SYGVKD. V gave up 10 bases and J gave up 4 bases; unmatched junction bases: 13. CDR3: CATPRGGNAYNSPLHF. In DNA form, the CDR3 reads TGTGCCACCCCCCGAGGGGGCAACGCTTATAATTCACCCCTCCACTTT.

This clonotype was recorded at least ten times. The genes are TRBV5-1 and TRBJ2-3; TRBD1 agrees at 8 bases. From germline, CDR1 is SGHRS and CDR2 YFSETQ. After removal of 4 bases from V and 3 bases from J, the junction contained 7 bases not matched to a gene. The length of the CDR3 is 15 residues. The CDR3 region is CASSDDRGFTDTQYF. The CDR3 coding sequence is TGCGCCAGCAGCGATGACAGGGGTTTTACAGATACGCAGTATTTT.

This clonotype was seen only a few times. The V gene is TRBV20-1, the J gene TRBJ2-1; D possibly corresponds to TRBD2 (6 bases). Germline V gene sequence: CDR1 DFQATT, CDR2 SNEGSKA (reference sequence). The CDR3 is made up of 14 amino acids. The V gene lost 1 base and the J gene lost 3 bases, with 10 bases spanning the gap. The CDR3 DNA sequence: TGCAGTGCTAGAGGTGATAGCGGCTACAATGAGCAGTTCTTC. It codes for CSARGDSGYNEQFF.

This clonotype was observed many times. This chain links TRBV20-1 with TRBJ1-1; 9 bases are shared with TRBD1. Germline loops: CDR1 DFQATT, CDR2 SNEGSKA (reference sequence). CDR3 length equals 12 residues. The CDR3 DNA reads TGCAGCTACAGGGGGCTGAACACTGAAGCTTTCTTT. This codes for CSYRGLNTEAFF.

The chain uses TRBV7-8 and TRBJ2-7; D is unclear. The CDR3 loop spans 14 amino acids. Germline V CDR1 and CDR2: SGHVS, FQNEAQ. V was shortened by 6 bases and J by 6 bases, with 18 bases between the two germline ends. The chain's CDR3 is CASSREVLLGEQYV. The DNA of the CDR3 is TGTGCCAGCAGTCGCGAGGTTTTATTGGGCGAGCAGTACGTC.